The 25 T cell receptor beta chains below all came from one sample that was sequenced in a study of regulatory and conventional T cells in RAG deficiency (dated by TCRdb to about 2017). Library method: the immunoSEQ multiplex PCR assay. The clones in this table, taken by TCRdb from immuneACCESS, are in-frame only. Not every clone is retained; where verified, under half of the shortfall comes from an unresolved V gene, and the cause of the rest is unknown. The sample table shows around 30,000 clones, and approximately 90% are seen once. 4.5% to 5.5% of the sample is held by the ten biggest clonotypes. This sample was also put to use in a study of regulatory T cells. The second paper further reports: For the multiplex PCR, 52 forward TRBV primers and 13 reverse TRBJ primers were used, and amplification bias was corrected with both assay-based and computational methods.

The source material was CD8+ T cells sorted from blood. The receptors were gathered from a human donor in good health.

The rearrangement joins TRBV7-6 to TRBJ1-2, with D possibly being TRBD1 (6 bases). The CDR3 runs to 13 residues. V was cut by 5 bases and J by 4 bases, with 11 bases left in between. The germline V gene encodes CDR1 SGHVS and CDR2 FNYEAQ. The DNA of the CDR3 is TGTGCCAGCAGCGAAGGCAGGGGCTATGGCTACACCTTC. As protein: CASSEGRGYGYTF.

Written as DNA, the CDR3 is TGTGCCAGCAGACCGGGACAGGCTGGAGAGACCCAGTACTTC. Amino acid sequence: CASRPGQAGETQYF. The chain links TRBV11-2 to TRBJ2-5; TRBD1 agrees at 8 bases. The CDR3 totals 14 residues. The germline V gene encodes CDR1 SGHAT and CDR2 FQNNGV. Trimming at V came to 6 bases and at J to 4 bases, leaving 7 bases not matched to a gene.

The rearrangement links TRBV7-9 to TRBJ1-1; D might be TRBD1 (5 bases). Germline CDR1 and CDR2: SEHNR and FQNEAQ (reference sequence). V was trimmed by 8 bases and J by 8 bases, leaving 9 bases between them. The CDR3 loop spans 10 amino acids. The chain's CDR3 is CASSQGEAFF. CDR3 coding DNA: TGTGCCAGCTCCCAGGGCGAAGCTTTCTTT.

The rearrangement links TRBV11-3 to TRBJ1-1; 9 positions agree with TRBD1. Losses at the gene ends were 5 bases for V and 1 base for J; bases not matched to a gene: 5. Germline V gene data show CDR1 as SGHNT and CDR2 as YENEEA. CDR3 length equals 15 residues. The CDR3 nucleotides read TGTGCCAGCAGCGAATTGACAGGGGGGAACACTGAAGCTTTCTTT. Translating it yields CASSELTGGNTEAFF.

This chain uses TRBV11-2 with TRBJ2-1, with unresolved D. The germline V and J ends were trimmed by 1 base and 3 bases, with 4 bases remaining between them. The CDR3 loop spans 13 amino acids. Germline assignment: CDR1 SGHAT and CDR2 FQNNGV. The CDR3: CASSLGHYNEQFF. The CDR3, as DNA: TGTGCCAGCAGCTTAGGACACTACAATGAGCAGTTCTTC.

This clone was counted only a few times. The rearrangement joins TRBV7-9 to TRBJ2-7; D is perhaps TRBD1 or TRBD2 (5 bases each). This CDR3 contains 13 residues. The V and J ends lost 4 bases and 7 bases respectively, with 14 bases between them. Germline V gene lookup returns CDR1 SEHNR and CDR2 FQNEAQ (reference sequence). CDR3 nucleotide sequence: TGTGCCAGCAGCTACACGGGACCAGGGGAGCAGTACTTC. This encodes CASSYTGPGEQYF.

The V call is TRBV20-1, the J call TRBJ2-1; tentatively, D is TRBD2 (6 bases). With 6 bases removed from V and 13 bases from J, the gap between germline ends came to 10 bases. This CDR3 is 9 amino acids long. Germline CDR1 and CDR2: DFQATT and SNEGSKA (reference sequence). The chain's CDR3 is CSAGTFQFF. In nucleotides, the CDR3 is TGCAGTGCCGGGACTTTTCAGTTCTTC.

This chain joins TRBV7-2 and TRBJ1-6; the D gene is possibly TRBD1 (5 bases). Germline values: CDR1 SGHTA, CDR2 FQGNSA. The CDR3 covers 17 residues. Trimming took off 3 bases at V and 10 bases at J, with 22 bases between the two ends. Here the CDR3 reads CASSFDVQGLEWSPLHF. CDR3 nucleotides: TGTGCCAGCAGCTTTGATGTGCAGGGCTTGGAATGGTCACCCCTCCACTTT.

The chain has TRBV27 and TRBJ1-5; D uncertain. CDR3 length: 13 amino acids. CDR1 is MNHEY and CDR2 is SMNVEV in the germline V gene (reference sequence). Trimming pared 4 bases from V and 3 bases from J, leaving 7 bases between. CDR3 amino acids: CASSYSANQPQHF. DNA for the CDR3: TGTGCCAGCAGTTACAGCGCCAATCAGCCCCAGCATTTT.

This sequence joins TRBV5-1 and TRBJ2-2; 10 nucleotides match TRBD1. J was trimmed by 4 bases and V by 4 bases; bases with no gene match: 4. This CDR3 is 15 amino acids long. Looked up from germline, CDR1 is SGHRS and CDR2 is YFSETQ. As DNA, the CDR3 is TGCGCCAGCAGCCGCGGACAGGGGGGCACCGGGGAGCTGTTTTTT. It yields the protein CASSRGQGGTGELFF.

The chain is built from TRBV19 and TRBJ2-2; TRBD1 agrees at 9 bases. V shed 6 bases and J 5 bases; nucleotides not matched to a gene: 13. The germline CDR1 and CDR2 sequences are LNHDA and SQIVND (reference sequence). There are 17 residues in the CDR3. Here the CDR3 DNA reads TGTGCCAGTAGCCTACTCCGGACAGGGGAGGGAACCGGGGAGCTGTTTTTT. Translating gives CASSLLRTGEGTGELFF.

The chain employs TRBV2 and TRBJ2-3, with 7 bases fitting TRBD1. There are 16 residues in the CDR3. Germline V lookup: CDR1 SNHLY, CDR2 FYNNEI. J gave up 2 bases and V 6 bases, and 11 bases lay outside the gene matches. In DNA, the CDR3 is TGTGCCAGCAGCCCCTGGGACAGAGACCCCACAGATACGCAGTATTTT. Its protein product is CASSPWDRDPTDTQYF.

The chain has TRBV7-8 and TRBJ1-1; D might be TRBD1 (6 bases). The V gene lost 3 bases and the J gene lost 3 bases, with 11 bases spanning the gap. CDR3 length: 14 amino acids. The germline gives CDR1 SGHVS, CDR2 FQNEAQ. CDR3 DNA sequence: TGTGCCAGCAGCTTCTACAGGGTTGACACTGAAGCTTTCTTT. Amino acid sequence: CASSFYRVDTEAFF.

CDR3 sequence reads: CASSLAAGGTSDTQYF. CDR3 DNA sequence: TGTGCCAGCAGCTTAGCAGCGGGGGGAACCTCAGATACGCAGTATTTT. V usage is TRBV7-3 and J usage is TRBJ2-3; TRBD2 matches at 9 bases. V was pared by 2 bases and J by 4 bases, with 7 bases of the junction left unmatched. CDR3 length: 16 residues. Germline-derived CDR1 and CDR2 are SGHTA and FQGTGA.

V gene TRBV28 combines with J gene TRBJ1-4; 7 bases fit TRBD1. The CDR3 is made up of 16 amino acids. Germline lookup yields CDR1 MDHEN and CDR2 SYDVKM. V dropped 5 bases and J dropped 0; count of bases not matched to a gene: 6. CDR3 sequence: CASSPRTGPTNEKLFF. The CDR3 coding sequence is TGTGCCAGCAGTCCCCGGACAGGCCCAACTAATGAAAAACTGTTTTTT.

The V gene is TRBV25-1, the J gene TRBJ2-5, with D perhaps assigned TRBD1 or TRBD2 (5 bases each). The germline V gene encodes CDR1 MGHDK and CDR2 SYGVNS. The ends were cut back, 4 bases at V and 2 bases at J, with 11 bases in the middle. The CDR3 has 14 amino acids. In nucleotides, the CDR3 is TGTGCCAGCAGTGTGGGGACGGCTCAAGAGACCCAGTACTTC. This codes for CASSVGTAQETQYF.

The chain has TRBV7-2 and TRBJ1-2; D ambiguous. V lost 3 bases to trimming and J lost 1 base, with 12 bases between them. This CDR3 is built from 15 residues. From germline, CDR1 is SGHTA and CDR2 FQGNSA. CDR3 protein: CASSFSVQLNYGYTF. The CDR3 DNA follows: TGTGCCAGCAGCTTTTCAGTGCAACTTAACTATGGCTACACCTTC.

This rearrangement joins TRBV30 to TRBJ2-7; 10 bases fit TRBD2. The CDR3 contains 14 residues. V shed 0 bases, J shed 6 bases, and the junction held 5 bases outside the gene matches. CDR1 GTSNPN and CDR2 SVGIG come from the germline V gene (reference sequence). This CDR3 reads CAWSVLAGEFEQYF. In DNA, the CDR3 is TGTGCCTGGAGTGTTCTAGCGGGAGAGTTCGAGCAGTACTTC.

This chain joins TRBV7-9 and TRBJ2-3; D is perhaps TRBD1 (5 bases). CDR1 is SEHNR, CDR2 FQNEAQ, per germline (reference sequence). Trimming pared 1 base from V and 0 bases from J, leaving 8 bases between. The CDR3 covers 15 residues. The CDR3 sequence is CASSLGQGSTDTQYF. The CDR3 DNA is TGTGCCAGCAGCTTAGGCCAGGGTAGCACAGATACGCAGTATTTT.

The V and J genes are TRBV15 and TRBJ1-2; 7 bases map to TRBD1. The CDR3 extends over 15 amino acids. Losses at the gene ends were 1 base for V and 5 bases for J; bases not matched to a gene: 7. The germline V gene encodes CDR1 LNHNV and CDR2 YYDKDF (reference sequence). Written as DNA, the CDR3 is TGTGCCACCAGCAGAGTCCAGGGGGGAGAATATGGCTACACCTTC. Encoded protein: CATSRVQGGEYGYTF.

This rearrangement joins TRBV4-1 to TRBJ2-5; 9 bases are a match to TRBD2. Germline V lookup: CDR1 MGHRA, CDR2 YSYEKL. This CDR3 is built from 17 residues. After removal of 0 bases from V and 7 bases from J, the junction contained 12 bases not matched to a gene. The CDR3 nucleotides read TGCGCCAGCAGCCAAGAAAGTGGTAGCGGGAGAGGGGGGACCCAGTACTTC. Its translation: CASSQESGSGRGGTQYF.

J is TRBJ2-2 and V is TRBV15; D gene uncertain. V was clipped by 4 bases and J by 6 bases, with 15 bases between them. This CDR3 contains 15 residues. CDR1 is LNHNV and CDR2 is YYDKDF in the germline V gene (reference sequence). The CDR3 nucleotides read TGTGCCACCAGCATCCTGGGTCAAAGCTCCGGGGAGCTGTTTTTT. Its protein product is CATSILGQSSGELFF.

V and J are TRBV5-6 and TRBJ2-7; D gene uncertain. Germline V gene data show CDR1 as SGHDT and CDR2 as YYEEEE. The length of the CDR3 is 14 residues. The germline V and J ends were trimmed by 1 base and 3 bases, with 11 bases remaining between them. In nucleotides, the CDR3 is TGTGCCAGCAGCTTGACAGTGACGGGCTACGAGCAGTACTTC. This gives the protein CASSLTVTGYEQYF. Variable domain in full (rest from reference TRBV5-6 and TRBJ2-7): DAGVTQSPTHLIKTRGQQVTLRCSPKSGHDTVSWYQQALGQGPQFIFQYYEEEERQRGNFPDRFSGHQFPNYSSELNVNALLLGDSALYLCASSLTVTGYEQYFGPGTRLTVT.

The chain couples TRBV6-6 to TRBJ2-7; TRBD1 aligns across 10 bases. Trimming took 4 bases from V and 3 from J; bases not matched to a gene: 9. This CDR3 spans 16 amino acids. The germline V gene has CDR1 MNHNY and CDR2 SVGAGI (reference sequence). The CDR3 region is CASSSNEGQGIYEQYF. The CDR3 nucleotides are TGTGCCAGCAGTTCCAACGAGGGACAGGGGATCTACGAGCAGTACTTC.

The gene calls are TRBV5-1 and TRBJ2-7; D possibly matches TRBD1 or TRBD2 (7 bases each). This CDR3 has 14 amino acids. CDR1 and CDR2 (germline): SGHRS, YFSETQ. V was cut by 4 bases and J by 4 bases, with 15 bases left in between. The CDR3 region is CASSRDSGAYEQYF. CDR3 DNA sequence: TGCGCCAGCAGCCGGGACAGCGGGGCATACGAGCAGTACTTC.